The 30 T cell receptor beta chains presented below share a single source sample, sequenced in a study of neurological immune-mediated disorders. TCRdb fed the 5' RACE reads into MiXCR, producing one record per CDR3 protein. Here the sample spans tens of thousands of distinct CDR3 sequences, under 6.5% being singletons. The sequenced sample consisted of CD4+ T cells from blood. The receptors come from a woman aged 50 to 65 in good health.

This clonotype appeared many times. J is TRBJ2-4 and V is TRBV11-2; a possible D gene is TRBD1 (5 bases). V was clipped by 3 bases and J by 0 bases, with 9 bases between them. Germline lookup yields CDR1 SGHAT and CDR2 FQNNGV. The CDR3 spans 15 residues. CDR3: CASSFLGLAKNIQYF. As DNA, the CDR3 is TGTGCCAGCAGCTTTCTGGGGCTAGCCAAAAACATTCAGTACTTC.

This clonotype was found many times. The rearrangement joins TRBV29-1 to TRBJ1-1; D is undetermined. The CDR3 covers 10 residues. Looked up from germline, CDR1 is SQVTM and CDR2 is ANQGSEA. The V and J ends lost 7 bases and 6 bases respectively, with 9 bases between them. CDR3 DNA sequence: TGCAGCGGTGCTGGGGCTGAAGCTTTCTTT. Translated, it gives CSGAGAEAFF.

Many counts were recorded for this clonotype. V and J are TRBV4-1 and TRBJ2-3; 12 bases map to TRBD2. Germline CDR1 reads MGHRA; CDR2 reads YSYEKL. The CDR3 has 18 amino acids. The V gene end was trimmed by 3 bases and the J gene end by 2 bases; junction bases not matched to a gene: 9. The CDR3 is CASSHLAGGPPPTDTQYF. For the CDR3, the DNA is TGCGCCAGCAGCCACCTAGCGGGGGGGCCCCCCCCCACAGATACGCAGTATTTT.

This clonotype was picked up many times. The V call is TRBV24-1, the J call TRBJ2-3, with 8 bases aligning to TRBD2. J was trimmed by 3 bases and V by 5 bases; bases with no gene match: 6. The CDR3 sequence is 15 residues long. Germline values: CDR1 KGHDR, CDR2 SFDVKD. In DNA, the CDR3 is TGTGCCACCAGTGCCCGCGGGGGGTTGACAGATACGCAGTATTTT. It specifies CATSARGGLTDTQYF.

By share of the sample, this clonotype is medium-sized (0.01 to 0.1%). CDR3 DNA sequence: TGCAGCGCAACAACAGTTATCTCCTACGAGCAGTACTTC. Amino acid sequence: CSATTVISYEQYF. This chain connects TRBV20-1 to TRBJ2-7; no firm D call. CDR1 and CDR2 from the germline V gene are DFQATT and SNEGSKA (reference sequence). There are 13 residues in the CDR3.

This clonotype has ten or more counts. The J gene is TRBJ2-5, the V gene TRBV6-6, with 10 positions matching TRBD2. V shed 4 bases, J shed 3 bases, and the junction held 5 bases outside the gene matches. The CDR3 runs 15 residues. Germline values: CDR1 MNHNY, CDR2 SVGAGI (reference sequence). Here the CDR3 reads CASSLTSGNKETQYF. DNA of the CDR3: TGTGCCAGCAGTTTAACTAGCGGGAATAAAGAGACCCAGTACTTC.

Ten or more counts support this clonotype. CDR3: CASSRTESGANVLTF. CDR3 nucleotides: TGTGCCAGCAGCCGCACGGAATCTGGGGCCAACGTCCTGACTTTC. The rearrangement links TRBV7-8 to TRBJ2-6, with D uncertain. Germline V gives CDR1 SGHVS, CDR2 FQNEAQ. Trimming shortened V by 5 bases and J by 1 base, and 9 bases separated the two germline ends. This CDR3 comprises 15 residues.

This clonotype has at least ten counts. The CDR3 DNA reads TGTGCCAGCAGCTTACACGGGACTCGAGGCTACGAGCAGTACTTC. Protein: CASSLHGTRGYEQYF. The V and J genes are TRBV7-2 and TRBJ2-7, with D possibly being TRBD2 (6 bases). The CDR3 length is 15 residues. The V end lost 2 bases, the J end lost 3 bases, and 14 bases lay between the germline ends. CDR1 is SGHTA, CDR2 FQGNSA, per germline. Drawing the rest from reference TRBV7-2 and TRBJ2-7, the complete variable domain is GAGVSQSPSNKVTEKGKDVELRCDPISGHTALYWYRQSLGQGLEFLIYFQGNSAPDKSGLPSDRFSAERTGGSVSTLTIQRTQQEDSAVYLCASSLHGTRGYEQYFGPGTRLTVT.

This clonotype was seen at least ten times. The chain joins TRBV5-1 to TRBJ2-7; D could derive from TRBD1 or TRBD2 (5 bases each). The germline V gene encodes CDR1 SGHRS and CDR2 YFSETQ. V lost 4 bases, J lost 5 bases, and 16 bases lay in between. This CDR3 spans 14 amino acids. The DNA of the CDR3 is TGCGCCAGCAGCCCGGACCCGGGACGGGACGAGCAGTACTTC. Amino acids: CASSPDPGRDEQYF.

This clonotype was found many times. This chain uses TRBV5-1 with TRBJ1-5; possibly TRBD1 for D (5 bases). This CDR3 is 13 amino acids long. Per the germline V gene, CDR1 is SGHRS and CDR2 is YFSETQ. Trimming cost V 4 bases and J 4 bases, with 9 bases left between them. The CDR3 DNA reads as TGCGCCAGCAGCCGGTCAGGGAATCAGCCCCAGCATTTT. Its translation is CASSRSGNQPQHF. The full variable domain, with the rest looked up from reference TRBV5-1 and TRBJ1-5, is KAGVTQTPRYLIKTRGQQVTLSCSPISGHRSVSWYQQTPGQGLQFLFEYFSETQRNKGNFPGRFSGRQFSNSRSEMNVSTLELGDSALYLCASSRSGNQPQHFGDGTRLSIL.

This clonotype was seen many times. The V call is TRBV11-1, the J call TRBJ2-5, with TRBD1 matching 8 bases. V shed 3 bases, J shed 4 bases, and the junction held 4 bases outside the gene matches. The CDR3 covers 14 residues. CDR1 is SGHAT and CDR2 is FQDESV in the germline V gene (reference sequence). CDR3 DNA: TGTGCCAGCAGCTTCCCAGGGGGCGGAGAGACCCAGTACTTC. It translates to CASSFPGGGETQYF.

This clonotype has just a few counts. This chain joins TRBV5-1 and TRBJ2-7; the D gene is possibly TRBD1 (5 bases). This CDR3 region has 15 residues. Germline loops: CDR1 SGHRS, CDR2 YFSETQ. The V end was cut by 0 bases, the J end by 0 bases, with 10 bases between. The CDR3 region is CASSLGGRSSYEQYF. CDR3 nucleotides: TGCGCCAGCAGCTTGGGGGGCAGGAGCTCCTACGAGCAGTACTTC. Full variable domain (outside the CDR3, taken from reference TRBV5-1 and TRBJ2-7): KAGVTQTPRYLIKTRGQQVTLSCSPISGHRSVSWYQQTPGQGLQFLFEYFSETQRNKGNFPGRFSGRQFSNSRSEMNVSTLELGDSALYLCASSLGGRSSYEQYFGPGTRLTVT.

This clonotype is judged medium-sized (0.01 to 0.1%). The chain joins TRBV20-1 to TRBJ2-1; D uncertain. Looked up from germline, CDR1 is DFQATT and CDR2 is SNEGSKA (reference sequence). The CDR3 contains 10 residues. Trimming left V 4 bases short and J 5 bases short, with 3 bases between. CDR3 in DNA: TGCAGTGCTAATAACAATGAGCAGTTCTTC. Translation: CSANNNEQFF.

This clonotype was picked up many times. This chain connects TRBV2 to TRBJ2-6, with TRBD2 matching 7 bases. J was trimmed by 0 bases and V by 7 bases; bases with no gene match: 3. The germline V gene has CDR1 SNHLY and CDR2 FYNNEI. The CDR3 is 15 residues long. The CDR3 nucleotides read TGTGCCAGCACCGGGGGGACCTCTGGGGCCAACGTCCTGACTTTC. The encoded protein is CASTGGTSGANVLTF.

This clonotype was seen repeatedly, ten times or more. This chain links TRBV5-1 with TRBJ1-5; D not certain. The CDR3 is made up of 14 amino acids. V lost 0 bases, J lost 8 bases, and 12 bases lay in between. CDR1 and CDR2 from the germline V gene are SGHRS and YFSETQ. The CDR3 region is CASSLDPGDKPQHF. CDR3 nucleotide sequence: TGCGCCAGCAGCTTGGACCCGGGAGATAAGCCCCAGCATTTT.

This clonotype came up many times. The genes are TRBV2 and TRBJ2-7; no definite D call. Germline loops: CDR1 SNHLY, CDR2 FYNNEI. Trimming left V 6 bases short and J 4 bases short, with 7 bases between. This CDR3 comprises 11 residues. CDR3 bases: TGTGCCAGCAGCCCCCTATACGAGCAGTACTTC. Protein product: CASSPLYEQYF.

This clonotype was seen repeatedly, ten times or more. J is TRBJ1-5 and V is TRBV20-1, with D possibly being TRBD1 (6 bases). Trimming pared 0 bases from V and 6 bases from J, leaving 15 bases between. The CDR3 loop spans 15 amino acids. Germline V CDR1 and CDR2: DFQATT, SNEGSKA (reference sequence). CDR3 protein: CSAREGGQLVQPQHF. For the CDR3, the DNA is TGCAGTGCTAGAGAGGGAGGACAGTTGGTTCAGCCCCAGCATTTT.

This clonotype was observed many times. V usage is TRBV25-1 and J usage is TRBJ2-3; 9 bases map to TRBD1. The CDR3 length is 15 residues. Germline values: CDR1 MGHDK, CDR2 SYGVNS. The V gene end was trimmed by 4 bases and the J gene end by 4 bases; junction bases not matched to a gene: 6. This CDR3 reads CASSAGDRDADTQYF. Written as DNA, the CDR3 is TGTGCCAGCAGTGCGGGGGACAGGGACGCAGATACGCAGTATTTT.

This clonotype was detected ten times or more. The chain carries TRBV7-9 and TRBJ2-1, with D tentatively TRBD1 (5 bases). V lost 1 base, J lost 6 bases, and 22 bases lay in between. The CDR3 length is 18 residues. Germline V gene sequence: CDR1 SEHNR, CDR2 FQNEAQ (reference sequence). In DNA, the CDR3 is TGTGCCAGCAGCTTAGTGGGCGTCTCAGGGCGGAACCGCAATGAGCAGTTCTTC. Protein sequence: CASSLVGVSGRNRNEQFF.

This clonotype has only a few counts. The chain uses TRBV9 and TRBJ1-6, with D unresolved. The ends were cut back, 0 bases at V and 5 bases at J, with 9 bases in the middle. This CDR3 contains 15 residues. Per germline, CDR1 SGDLS and CDR2 YYNGEE. The CDR3 coding sequence is TGTGCCAGCAGCGTAGGTGGCCGGGATAATTCACCCCTCCACTTT. Translating gives CASSVGGRDNSPLHF. Full variable domain (outside the CDR3, taken from reference TRBV9 and TRBJ1-6): DSGVTQTPKHLITATGQRVTLRCSPRSGDLSVYWYQQSLDQGLQFLIQYYNGEERAKGNILERFSAQQFPDLHSELNLSSLELGDSALYFCASSVGGRDNSPLHFGNGTRLTVT.

This clonotype was found many times. The rearrangement joins TRBV5-1 to TRBJ1-3; 7 bases align to TRBD1. The CDR3 is 16 amino acids. The germline V gene has CDR1 SGHRS and CDR2 YFSETQ. V was clipped by 4 bases and J by 1 base; unmatched bases: 8. The CDR3 spells CASSRLTGASGNTIYF. The CDR3 DNA follows: TGCGCCAGCAGCAGACTAACAGGGGCGTCTGGAAACACCATATATTTT.

This clonotype was picked up many times. CDR3 region: CASSQDLRNYGYTF. The CDR3 DNA reads as TGTGCCAGCAGCCAAGACCTGAGAAACTATGGCTACACCTTC. The chain employs TRBV3-1 and TRBJ1-2; D not certain. V lost 0 bases and J lost 2, with 7 bases in between. CDR1 is LGHDT, CDR2 YNNKEL, per germline (reference sequence). The CDR3 loop spans 14 amino acids.

Many counts were recorded for this clonotype. The rearrangement links TRBV12-3 or TRBV12-4 to TRBJ2-7, with D possibly TRBD1 on 6 matching bases. This CDR3 comprises 12 residues. V lost 6 bases, J lost 2 bases, and 8 bases lay in between. CDR3 sequence (DNA): TGTGCCAGCAGAAAGGGGGCCTACGAGCAGTACTTC. Amino acid sequence: CASRKGAYEQYF.

This clonotype was recorded at least ten times. The rearrangement uses TRBV5-1 and TRBJ2-1; 10 bases fit TRBD2. J was trimmed by 4 bases and V by 5 bases; bases with no gene match: 6. The CDR3 consists of 15 residues. Germline CDR1 SGHRS, CDR2 YFSETQ. The CDR3 loop reads CASRLAGGPYNEQFF. Here the CDR3 DNA reads TGCGCCAGCAGGTTAGCGGGGGGCCCATACAATGAGCAGTTCTTC.

There are many counts of this clonotype. This sequence joins TRBV7-2 and TRBJ1-5; no reliable D call. CDR1 is SGHTA and CDR2 is FQGNSA in the germline V gene. This CDR3 has 16 amino acids. V was clipped by 4 bases and J by 5 bases, with 18 bases between them. The DNA for the CDR3 is TGTGCCAGCAGCTCCGGAGTGGCAAGACTACATCAGCCCCAGCATTTT. It yields the protein CASSSGVARLHQPQHF.

The chain employs TRBV2 and TRBJ2-1; D unresolved. The CDR3 loop spans 13 amino acids. CDR1 and CDR2 from the germline V gene are SNHLY and FYNNEI. The V end lost 6 bases, the J end lost 10 bases, and 16 bases lay between the germline ends. Here the CDR3 reads CASRLESPKEQFF. The CDR3 DNA reads as TGTGCCAGCAGGCTCGAGTCACCCAAAGAGCAGTTCTTC.

Many counts were recorded for this clonotype. The J gene is TRBJ2-2, the V gene TRBV19; 7 bases line up with TRBD1. CDR3 length: 15 residues. V lost 2 bases, J lost 0 bases, and 0 bases stayed unmatched. The V gene's germline CDR1 is LNHDA and CDR2 SQIVND (reference sequence). CDR3 amino acids: CASSIQGANTGELFF. Written as DNA, the CDR3 is TGTGCCAGTAGTATACAGGGGGCGAACACCGGGGAGCTGTTTTTT.

This clonotype was counted ten times or more. The chain employs TRBV6-1 and TRBJ2-1; D not certain. The germline CDR1 and CDR2 sequences are MNHNS and SASEGT. The germline V and J ends were trimmed by 5 bases and 6 bases, with 14 bases remaining between them. This CDR3 has 14 residues. The CDR3 protein is CASSLISKFNEQFF. CDR3 bases: TGTGCCAGCAGTTTAATATCTAAATTCAATGAGCAGTTCTTC.

This clonotype has ten or more counts. The J gene is TRBJ2-2, the V gene TRBV20-1, with 7 positions matching TRBD1. This CDR3 comprises 17 residues. The V segment lost 0 bases and the J segment 0 bases; nucleotides outside the gene matches: 7. Germline CDR1 is DFQATT and CDR2 is SNEGSKA (reference sequence). The CDR3 protein is CSARDPRGGSNTGELFF. CDR3 nucleotide sequence: TGCAGTGCTAGAGACCCAAGAGGGGGCTCGAACACCGGGGAGCTGTTTTTT.

This clonotype was seen at least ten times. J is TRBJ2-2 and V is TRBV6-5; D possibly matches TRBD1 or TRBD2 (5 bases each). V lost 8 bases and J 6 bases, leaving 19 bases between the germline ends. Per germline, CDR1 MNHEY and CDR2 SVGAGI. CDR3 length: 15 amino acids. The CDR3 nucleotides are TGTGCCAGCCGCCCCCCTGAGGGGAATGCCGGGGAGCTGTTTTTT. Protein: CASRPPEGNAGELFF.